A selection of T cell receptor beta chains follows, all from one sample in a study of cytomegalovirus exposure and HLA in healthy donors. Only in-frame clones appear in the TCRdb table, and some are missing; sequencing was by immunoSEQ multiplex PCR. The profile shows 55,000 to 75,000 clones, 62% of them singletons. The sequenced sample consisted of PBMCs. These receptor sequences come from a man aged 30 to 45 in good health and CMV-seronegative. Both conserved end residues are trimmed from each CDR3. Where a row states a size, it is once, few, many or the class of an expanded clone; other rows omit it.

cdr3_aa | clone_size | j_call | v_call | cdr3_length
ASSQVTGKAF | few | TRBJ1-1 | TRBV14 | 10
ASSLTGEEPLH | few | TRBJ1-6 | TRBV5-1 | 11
ASSFRRGAYNEQF | once | TRBJ2-1 | TRBV7-2 | 13
SVGQGINTGELF | NA | TRBJ2-2 | TRBV29-1 | 12
SVEDSPGNTIY | NA | TRBJ1-3 | TRBV29-1 | 11
ASSLVTSGPYEQY | few | TRBJ2-7 | TRBV13 | 13
ASSEGDRGFYGYT | NA | TRBJ1-2 | TRBV2 | 13
ASSSRTGGTGELF | few | TRBJ2-2 | TRBV6-1 | 13
ASSPGISTDTQY | NA | TRBJ2-3 | TRBV18 | 12
ASSLGTVNEQY | NA | TRBJ2-7 | TRBV11-3 | 11
ASDRYNSPLH | NA | TRBJ1-6 | TRBV2 | 10
ASSQPPTTSGNTIY | NA | TRBJ1-3 | TRBV23-1 | 14
ASSPARDNPNYGYT | few | TRBJ1-2 | TRBV5-1 | 14
AWNPLVGGRNEQF | NA | TRBJ2-1 | TRBV30 | 13
ASNHRDRDNEQF | NA | TRBJ2-1 | TRBV4-1 | 12
ASSQTDGNTIY | once | TRBJ1-3 | TRBV4-1 | 11
ASSQDLQSFLKQY | NA | TRBJ2-7 | TRBV4-1 | 13
ASSHRVSGRDEQF | NA | TRBJ2-1 | TRBV4-1 | 13
ASSERQGIYEQY | NA | TRBJ2-7 | TRBV7-9 | 12
ASSDSASGGWETQY | NA | TRBJ2-5 | TRBV6-4 | 14
AISDLIQGSHEQY | NA | TRBJ2-7 | TRBV10-3 | 13
AWKSRSPGELF | few | TRBJ2-2 | TRBV30 | 11
ASSAGLAGSTQY | NA | TRBJ2-3 | TRBV11-3 | 12
ASTYQGGLGNTIY | NA | TRBJ1-3 | TRBV25-1 | 13
ASSLTGPHT | NA | TRBJ1-2 | TRBV18 | 9
ASSSGHLYEQY | few | TRBJ2-7 | TRBV7-9 | 11
ASSEKRVNTGELF | few | TRBJ2-2 | TRBV6-1 | 13
ASSSEYLATNEKLF | NA | TRBJ1-4 | TRBV7-8 | 14
ASSVASTGELF | NA | TRBJ2-2 | TRBV9 | 11
AISRDNMNSPLH | NA | TRBJ1-6 | TRBV10-3 | 12
ASSIQVGGTEAF | few | TRBJ1-1 | TRBV19 | 12
ASKPGVRSPLH | NA | TRBJ1-6 | TRBV21-1 | 11
ASSFLAGGQNEQF | NA | TRBJ2-1 | TRBV6-5 | 13
ASSQDGLAGGPRETQY | NA | TRBJ2-5 | TRBV4-1 | 16
AWSVGTGSFQPQH | NA | TRBJ1-5 | TRBV30 | 13
ASSLDMGQGSREQY | NA | TRBJ2-7 | TRBV5-1 | 14
ASSYGDGGGEQY | few | TRBJ2-7 | TRBV6-5 | 12
ASSVPKAGLLYEQY | NA | NA | TRBV2 | 14
ASRWDSSYNSPLH | NA | TRBJ1-6 | TRBV6-5 | 13
ASSSGTGSSYEQY | NA | TRBJ2-7 | TRBV5-1 | 13
ASSQDRGGYEQY | NA | TRBJ2-7 | TRBV4-1 | 12
ASSLGRGDTQY | NA | TRBJ2-3 | TRBV5-1 | 11
SVEQGEYGYT | few | TRBJ1-2 | TRBV29-1 | 10
ASSLVLSGEKLF | NA | TRBJ1-4 | TRBV7-9 | 12
ASSLALAANEQF | few | TRBJ2-1 | TRBV7-2 | 12
ASRVGGPQETQY | NA | TRBJ2-5 | TRBV11-2 | 12
SVDGGQLYGYT | few | TRBJ1-2 | TRBV29-1 | 11
ASSWRTSGGRETQY | NA | TRBJ2-5 | TRBV7-2 | 14
ASSRIPGQGNYGYT | NA | TRBJ1-2 | TRBV7-8 | 14
ASSPGGTEAF | few | TRBJ1-1 | TRBV7-9 | 10
ASSQAGTKNIQY | NA | TRBJ2-4 | TRBV4-1 | 12
ASSIGGGTEAF | NA | TRBJ1-1 | TRBV9 | 11